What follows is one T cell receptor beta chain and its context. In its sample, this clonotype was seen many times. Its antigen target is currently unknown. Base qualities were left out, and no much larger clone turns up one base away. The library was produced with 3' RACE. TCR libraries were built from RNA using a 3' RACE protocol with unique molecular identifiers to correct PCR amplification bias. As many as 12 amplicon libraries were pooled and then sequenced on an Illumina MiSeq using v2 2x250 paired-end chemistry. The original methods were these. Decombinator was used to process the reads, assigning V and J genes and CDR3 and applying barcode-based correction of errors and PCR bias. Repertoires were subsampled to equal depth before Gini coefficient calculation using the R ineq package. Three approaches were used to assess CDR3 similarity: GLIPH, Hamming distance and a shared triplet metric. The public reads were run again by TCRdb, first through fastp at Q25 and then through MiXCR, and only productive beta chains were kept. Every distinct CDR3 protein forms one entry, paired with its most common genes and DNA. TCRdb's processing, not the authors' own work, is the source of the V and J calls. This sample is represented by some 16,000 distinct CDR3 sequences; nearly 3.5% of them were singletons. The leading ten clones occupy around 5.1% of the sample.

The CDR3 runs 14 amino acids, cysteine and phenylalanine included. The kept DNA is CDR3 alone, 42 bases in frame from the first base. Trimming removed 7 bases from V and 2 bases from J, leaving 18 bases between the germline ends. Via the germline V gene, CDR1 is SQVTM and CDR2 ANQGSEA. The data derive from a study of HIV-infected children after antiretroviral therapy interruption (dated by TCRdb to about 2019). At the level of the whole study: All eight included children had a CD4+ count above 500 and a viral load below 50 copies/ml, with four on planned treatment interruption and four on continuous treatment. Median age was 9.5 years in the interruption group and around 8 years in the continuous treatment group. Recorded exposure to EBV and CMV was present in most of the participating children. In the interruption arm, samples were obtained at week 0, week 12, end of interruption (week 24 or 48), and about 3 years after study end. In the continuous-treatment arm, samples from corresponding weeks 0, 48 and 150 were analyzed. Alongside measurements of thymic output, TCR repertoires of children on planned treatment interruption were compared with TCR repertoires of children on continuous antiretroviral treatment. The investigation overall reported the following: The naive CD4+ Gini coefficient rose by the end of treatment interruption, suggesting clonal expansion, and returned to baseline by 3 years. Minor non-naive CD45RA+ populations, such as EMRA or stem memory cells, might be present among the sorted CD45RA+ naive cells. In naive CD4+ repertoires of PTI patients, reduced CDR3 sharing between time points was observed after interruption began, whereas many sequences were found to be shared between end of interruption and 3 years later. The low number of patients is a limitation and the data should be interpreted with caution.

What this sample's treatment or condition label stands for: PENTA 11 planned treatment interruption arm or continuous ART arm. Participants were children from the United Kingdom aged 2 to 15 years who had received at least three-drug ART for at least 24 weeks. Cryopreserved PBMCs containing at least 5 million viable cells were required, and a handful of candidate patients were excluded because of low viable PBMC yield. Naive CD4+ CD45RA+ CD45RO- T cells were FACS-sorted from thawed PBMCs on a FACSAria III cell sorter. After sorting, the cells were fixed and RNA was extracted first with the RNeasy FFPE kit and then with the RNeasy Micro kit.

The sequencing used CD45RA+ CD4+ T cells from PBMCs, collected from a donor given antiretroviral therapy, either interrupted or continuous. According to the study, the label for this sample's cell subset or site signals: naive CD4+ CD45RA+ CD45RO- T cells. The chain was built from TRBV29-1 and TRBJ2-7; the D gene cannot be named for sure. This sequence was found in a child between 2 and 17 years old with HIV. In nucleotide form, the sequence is TGCAGCGGAACAATAAACGGCGCAACCTACGAGCAGTACTTC. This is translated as CSGTINGATYEQYF.